Below, 29 T cell receptor beta chains from the same sample are listed, as sequenced in a study of blood T cells in healthy people across ages. The second PCR ran roughly 6 to 12 cycles with a sample-barcoded 5' primer and J-beta primers. In TCRdb, the 5' RACE reads were re-called with MiXCR into one record per CDR3 protein. The top ten clones hold 15% to 17% of a sample with around 670,000 distinct CDR3 sequences, approximately 30% of them seen once. The sequencing sample was made of blood. The receptors come from a woman of 80 years or more in good health.

This chain's CDR3 is CASSYSKQILRGSTDTQYF. The CDR3 coding sequence is TGTGCCAGCAGTTACTCGAAGCAAATTTTGCGGGGAAGCACAGATACGCAGTATTTT. The genes are TRBV6-7 and TRBJ2-3; tentative D call: TRBD2 (6 bases). TRBV6-7 is filed as an ORF, its function uncertain. This CDR3 is built from 19 residues. V was pared by 0 bases and J by 0 bases, with 19 bases between.

This clonotype was seen at least ten times. The chain recombines TRBV9 with TRBJ2-6, with a tentative D call TRBD1 (6 bases). Between the trimmed V and J ends, which lost 0 bases and 1 base, there was a span of 11 bases. CDR1 and CDR2 (germline): SGDLS, YYNGEE. The CDR3 runs to 17 residues. The DNA of the CDR3 is TGTGCCAGCAGCGTAGATATTACAGGGTCTGGGGCCAACGTCCTGACTTTC. Amino acids: CASSVDITGSGANVLTF. Full variable domain (remainder filled in from reference TRBV9 and TRBJ2-6): DSGVTQTPKHLITATGQRVTLRCSPRSGDLSVYWYQQSLDQGLQFLIQYYNGEERAKGNILERFSAQQFPDLHSELNLSSLELGDSALYFCASSVDITGSGANVLTFGAGSRLTVL.

The chain uses TRBV4-2 and TRBJ2-3; D is ambiguous. Trimming stripped 0 bases from V and 4 bases from J, with 11 bases between. Per the germline V gene, CDR1 is LGHNA and CDR2 is YNFKEQ. CDR3 size: 15 residues. The CDR3 reads CASSQDGEISDTQYF. CDR3 DNA: TGTGCCAGCAGCCAAGATGGGGAAATCTCAGATACGCAGTATTTT.

The chain joins TRBV27 to TRBJ1-1; no reliable D call. Germline values: CDR1 MNHEY, CDR2 SMNVEV (reference sequence). Trimming pared 5 bases from V and 3 bases from J, leaving 13 bases between. The CDR3 loop spans 14 amino acids. Here the CDR3 DNA reads TGTGCCAGCAGTCCCTCGGGTGCCTACACTGAAGCTTTCTTT. This codes for CASSPSGAYTEAFF.

J is TRBJ1-1 and V is TRBV15, with 11 bases lining up with TRBD1. The CDR3 runs to 15 residues. J was trimmed by 3 bases and V by 5 bases; bases with no gene match: 5. Germline-derived CDR1 and CDR2 are LNHNV and YYDKDF (reference sequence). CDR3 DNA sequence: TGTGCCACCAGCCCCGGGACAGGGGGTCACACTGAAGCTTTCTTT. Translating it yields CATSPGTGGHTEAFF.

The chain combines TRBV20-1 with TRBJ2-7; D might be TRBD1 or TRBD2, each matching 6 bases. With the DNA end fitting TRBJ2-4 better, the J assignment may be wrong. The CDR3 loop spans 16 amino acids. CDR1 and CDR2 from the germline V gene are DFQATT and SNEGSKA (reference sequence). The CDR3 DNA follows: TGCAGTGCTAGGATAAGGGGGGCCCTAGCCAAAAACATTCAGTACTTC. It specifies CSARIRGALAKNIQYF.

In this sample, this clonotype turned up many times. The chain employs TRBV7-2 and TRBJ2-3; 8 bases line up with TRBD2. Trimming removed 2 bases from V and 6 bases from J; junction bases left unmatched: 7. Germline CDR1 SGHTA, CDR2 FQGNSA. This CDR3 is built from 15 residues. CDR3 amino acids: CASSLPSGLSDTQYF. The CDR3 DNA reads as TGTGCCAGCAGCTTACCTAGCGGGTTATCGGATACGCAGTATTTT.

In regard to this clonotype: This may come from a read error, since a much larger clone is one base off. In nucleotides, the CDR3 is TGTGCCACCAGTGATCACAGGAGCTACGAGCAGTACGTC. Translated: CATSDHRSYEQYV. This sequence joins TRBV24-1 and TRBJ2-7; perhaps TRBD1 as D (5 bases). The V and J ends lost 3 bases and 3 bases respectively, with 8 bases between them. Germline loops: CDR1 KGHDR, CDR2 SFDVKD. The length of the CDR3 is 13 residues.

A word on this clonotype: This could be a read error, since a much larger clone is one nucleotide away. The CDR3 DNA reads TGTGCCGGCTCACCAACAGGGAGCGAGCAGTACTTC. It specifies CAGSPTGSEQYF. The chain uses TRBV18 and TRBJ2-5; the D gene is possibly TRBD1 (6 bases). Matching the DNA end better, TRBJ2-7 makes the J call doubtful. In germline, CDR1 is KGHSH, CDR2 LQKENI. The CDR3 sequence is 12 residues long.

This clonotype was detected once. A much bigger clone sits one base away, suggesting this may be a read error. The V call is TRBV10-3, the J call TRBJ1-5; 7 bases match TRBD1. The germline CDR1 and CDR2 sequences are ENHRY and SYGVKD. V trimming: 8 bases; J trimming: 0 bases; junction bases outside the gene matches: 10. The CDR3 is made up of 16 amino acids. CDR3 bases: TGTGCCATCGGTGGAACAGGGGTAGGTAGCAATCAGCCCCAGCATTTT. This encodes CAIGGTGVGSNQPQHF.

The gene calls are TRBV6-1 and TRBJ1-1; D is unclear. Germline-derived CDR1 and CDR2 are MNHNS and SASEGT. V was shortened by 7 bases and J by 0 bases, with 9 bases between the two germline ends. The CDR3 is 13 residues long. CDR3 sequence (DNA): TGTGCCAGCATCGGTTGGATGAACACTGAAGCTTTCTTT. Translation gives CASIGWMNTEAFF.

A word on this clonotype: A much larger clone differs by one base, so this may be a read error. The chain carries TRBV20-1 and TRBJ2-1; 9 bases map to TRBD1. V shed 5 bases, J shed 13 bases, and the junction held 12 bases outside the gene matches. CDR1 is DFQATT, CDR2 SNEGSKA, per germline (reference sequence). The CDR3 contains 13 residues. CDR3 sequence reads: CSASRTGDQTQFF. Here the CDR3 DNA reads TGCAGTGCTTCGCGGACAGGGGATCAGACCCAGTTCTTC.

This clonotype came up many times. The chain employs TRBV4-2 and TRBJ2-1, with 9 bases fitting TRBD2. After removal of 0 bases from V and 2 bases from J, the junction contained 8 bases not matched to a gene. This CDR3 is 18 amino acids long. CDR1 is LGHNA, CDR2 YNFKEQ, per germline. The DNA for the CDR3 is TGTGCCAGCAGCCAAGATCACGGGACTAGCTCTCCCTACAATGAGCAGTTCTTC. Translating it yields CASSQDHGTSSPYNEQFF.

This clonotype was observed many times. V usage is TRBV20-1 and J usage is TRBJ2-7; no firm D call. The J call could be wrong; TRBJ2-5 is a better fit for the DNA end. Germline CDR1 reads DFQATT; CDR2 reads SNEGSKA (reference sequence). The CDR3 covers 12 residues. The CDR3 reads CSARGASQTQYF. The CDR3 DNA reads TGCAGTGCTAGAGGAGCAAGCCAGACCCAGTACTTC.

This clonotype was seen ten or more times. The chain employs TRBV5-6 and TRBJ2-1; 14 nucleotides agree with TRBD2. V shed 3 bases and J 0 bases; nucleotides not matched to a gene: 8. Germline loops: CDR1 SGHDT, CDR2 YYEEEE. The CDR3 extends over 19 amino acids. Here the CDR3 reads CASSSGLAGGFSSYNEQFF. The CDR3 region has the DNA TGTGCCAGCAGCTCCGGACTAGCGGGGGGTTTTAGCTCCTACAATGAGCAGTTCTTC.

About this clonotype itself: A read error may be the cause here, since a much bigger clone is one base away. The rearrangement links TRBV28 to TRBJ2-1; D not resolved. This CDR3 has 17 residues. V lost 5 bases to trimming and J lost 0 bases, with 17 bases between them. Germline V gene sequence: CDR1 MDHEN, CDR2 SYDVKM. The CDR3, as DNA: TGTGCCAGCAGTCTCCCTTTGGGCGCGAACTCCTACAATGAGCAGTTCTTC. It specifies CASSLPLGANSYNEQFF.

Remarks on this clonotype: A read error may be the cause here, since a much bigger clone is one base away. The chain joins TRBV7-3 to TRBJ1-2; D remains ambiguous. CDR1 is SGHTA, CDR2 FQGTGA, per germline. The CDR3 covers 13 residues. CDR3 sequence: CASSPAPRYGHTF. CDR3 sequence (DNA): TGTGCCAGCAGCCCAGCTCCCCGCTATGGCCACACCTTC.

This clonotype was seen ten or more times. The rearrangement joins TRBV20-1 to TRBJ2-5; TRBD1 is a possible D gene (6 bases). The V end lost 5 bases, the J end lost 0 bases, and 7 bases lay between the germline ends. CDR3 size: 12 residues. The germline CDR1 and CDR2 sequences are DFQATT and SNEGSKA (reference sequence). CDR3 DNA sequence: TGCAGTGCTGGGGACAACCAAGAGACCCAGTACTTC. Translating it yields CSAGDNQETQYF.

This clonotype occurred many times. This rearrangement joins TRBV7-9 to TRBJ2-7, with D uncertain. V was shortened by 8 bases and J by 3 bases, with 20 bases between the two germline ends. The CDR3 totals 15 residues. Germline V gene data show CDR1 as SEHNR and CDR2 as FQNEAQ (reference sequence). For the CDR3, the DNA is TGTGCCAGCCGCAAAAAGGGTATGGAAGTCTACGAGCAGTACTTC. Translated, it gives CASRKKGMEVYEQYF.

The sample holds many counts of this clonotype. The rearrangement links TRBV5-6 to TRBJ2-3; D remains unclear. Trimming shortened V by 4 bases and J by 5 bases, and 11 bases separated the two germline ends. CDR1 and CDR2 (germline): SGHDT, YYEEEE. This CDR3 is 13 amino acids long. Here the CDR3 DNA reads TGTGCCAGCAGCCCCCCTACGGGAGATACGCAGTATTTT. Its protein product is CASSPPTGDTQYF.

In the case of this clonotype: A much more abundant neighbour one base away suggests this may be a read error. The V gene is TRBV6-5, the J gene TRBJ1-2; 9 nucleotides agree with TRBD1. V lost 6 bases and J lost 4; bases outside the gene matches: 12. CDR1 is MNHEY and CDR2 is SVGAGI in the germline V gene. The CDR3 length is 16 residues. CDR3 coding DNA: TGTGCCAGCAGCCAAAGGACAGGGGCAGAGAGCTATGGCTACACCTTC. Residues: CASSQRTGAESYGYTF.

This clonotype was counted ten times or more. J is TRBJ2-7 and V is TRBV6-2 or TRBV6-3; perhaps TRBD1 as D (6 bases). This CDR3 comprises 16 residues. The germline V gene has CDR1 MNHEY and CDR2 SVGEGT. Trimming took off 4 bases at V and 9 bases at J, with 25 bases between the two ends. CDR3 sequence (DNA): TGTGCCAGCAGTTCGCCCGGGACACGATACGCCCAAGGGCAGTACTTC. Translating it yields CASSSPGTRYAQGQYF.

This clonotype was observed a few times. This could be a read error, since a much larger clone is one nucleotide away. The chain is built from TRBV4-3 and TRBJ1-1, with 9 bases fitting TRBD1. CDR3 length: 14 residues. CDR1 is LGHNA, CDR2 YSLEER, per germline. The CDR3 region has the DNA TGCGCCGGCAGCCAAGTGGACAGGGGCCGAGAAGCTTTCTTT. Translating it yields CAGSQVDRGREAFF.

This clonotype came up many times. The V and J genes are TRBV5-1 and TRBJ2-1; D remains ambiguous. The J call may not be correct, given that the DNA end is closer to TRBJ2-7. In germline, CDR1 is SGHRS, CDR2 YFSETQ. There are 18 residues in the CDR3. CDR3 coding DNA: TGCGCCAGCAGCCTAACATCTGACCCTTTGCTATCCTACAATGAGCAGTACTTC. It specifies CASSLTSDPLLSYNEQYF.

A single count supports this clonotype. This rearrangement joins TRBV5-6 to TRBJ2-1, with 12 bases identical to TRBD2. Trimming at V came to 4 bases and at J to 7 bases, leaving 9 bases not matched to a gene. CDR1 is SGHDT and CDR2 is YYEEEE in the germline V gene. This CDR3 spans 16 amino acids. The CDR3: CASSILAGGRTNEQFF. CDR3 DNA: TGTGCCAGCAGCATACTAGCGGGGGGCCGCACAAATGAGCAGTTCTTC.

This clonotype was detected a few times. The chain is built from TRBV6-1 and TRBJ1-5; no definite D call. In germline, CDR1 is MNHNS, CDR2 SASEGT. The CDR3 extends over 15 amino acids. Trimming shortened V by 9 bases and J by 4 bases, and 19 bases separated the two germline ends. CDR3 in DNA: TGTGCCAGTTCCGAGGCGGGTTTGGGGAATCAGCCCCAGCATTTT. Protein sequence: CASSEAGLGNQPQHF.

This clonotype was found a few times. CDR3 nucleotides: TGTGCCAGCAGCTTGGCGGGGGATGCTTTCTTT. Its translation: CASSLAGDAFF. This chain connects TRBV11-2 to TRBJ1-1, with D tentatively TRBD1 (5 bases). The germline V gene encodes CDR1 SGHAT and CDR2 FQNNGV. The CDR3 is 11 amino acids. The germline V and J ends were trimmed by 3 bases and 11 bases, with 10 bases remaining between them. The full variable domain, rest sourced from reference TRBV11-2 and TRBJ1-1, is EAGVAQSPRYKIIEKRQSVAFWCNPISGHATLYWYQQILGQGPKLLIQFQNNGVVDDSQLPKDRFSAERLKGVDSTLKIQPAKLEDSAVYLCASSLAGDAFFGQGTRLTVV.

At least ten counts were recorded for this clonotype. The rearrangement links TRBV20-1 to TRBJ2-5; TRBD1 matches at 7 bases. CDR3 length: 13 amino acids. Trimming at V came to 6 bases and at J to 2 bases, leaving 6 bases not matched to a gene. The V gene's germline CDR1 is DFQATT and CDR2 SNEGSKA (reference sequence). This CDR3 is CSAQDRDQETQYF. The CDR3, as DNA: TGCAGTGCCCAAGACAGGGATCAAGAGACCCAGTACTTC.

This rearrangement joins TRBV4-2 to TRBJ2-1; TRBD2 is a possible D gene (6 bases). The DNA matches TRBJ2-7 better at its end, which makes the J call doubtful. CDR3 length: 17 residues. Germline CDR1 is LGHNA and CDR2 is YNFKEQ. The CDR3, as DNA: TGTGCCAGCAGCCAACTTGGGACTCTCCAGACCTACAATGAGCAGTACTTC. This sequence encodes CASSQLGTLQTYNEQYF.